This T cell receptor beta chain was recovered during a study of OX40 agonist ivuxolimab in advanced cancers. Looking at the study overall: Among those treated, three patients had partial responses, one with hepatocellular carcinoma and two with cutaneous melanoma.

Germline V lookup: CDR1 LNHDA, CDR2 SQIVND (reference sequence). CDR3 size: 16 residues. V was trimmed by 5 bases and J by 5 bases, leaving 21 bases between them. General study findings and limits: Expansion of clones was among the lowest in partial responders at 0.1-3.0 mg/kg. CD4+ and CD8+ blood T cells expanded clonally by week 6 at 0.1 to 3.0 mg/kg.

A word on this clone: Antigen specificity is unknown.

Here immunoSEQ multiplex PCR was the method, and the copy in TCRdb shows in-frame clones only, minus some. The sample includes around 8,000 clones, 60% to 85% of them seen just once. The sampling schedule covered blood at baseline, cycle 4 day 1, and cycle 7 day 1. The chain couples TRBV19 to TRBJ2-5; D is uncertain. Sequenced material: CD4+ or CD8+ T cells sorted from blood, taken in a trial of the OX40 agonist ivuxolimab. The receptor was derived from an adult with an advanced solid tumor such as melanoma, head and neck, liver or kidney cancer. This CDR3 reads CASSSPLGHPRETQYF. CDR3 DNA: TGTGCCAGTAGTTCCCCATTAGGCCACCCGCGGGAGACCCAGTACTTC.